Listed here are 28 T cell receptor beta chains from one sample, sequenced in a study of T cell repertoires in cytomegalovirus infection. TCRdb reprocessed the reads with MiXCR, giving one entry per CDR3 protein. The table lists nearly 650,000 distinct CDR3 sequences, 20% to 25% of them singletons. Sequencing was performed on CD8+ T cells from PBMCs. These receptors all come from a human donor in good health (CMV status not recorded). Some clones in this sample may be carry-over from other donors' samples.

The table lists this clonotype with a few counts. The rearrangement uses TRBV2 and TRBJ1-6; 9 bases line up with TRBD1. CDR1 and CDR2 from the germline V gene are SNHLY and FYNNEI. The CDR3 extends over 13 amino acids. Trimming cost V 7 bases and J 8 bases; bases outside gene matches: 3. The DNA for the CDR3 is TGTGCCAGCAAGGACAGGGGAGATTCACCCCTCCACTTT. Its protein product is CASKDRGDSPLHF.

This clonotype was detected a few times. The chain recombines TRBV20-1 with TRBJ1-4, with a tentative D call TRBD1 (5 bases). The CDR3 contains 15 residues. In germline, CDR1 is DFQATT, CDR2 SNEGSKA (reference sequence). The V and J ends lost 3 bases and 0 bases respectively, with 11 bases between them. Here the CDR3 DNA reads TGCAGTGCTAGGAACAGGCATGCAACTAATGAAAAACTGTTTTTT. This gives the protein CSARNRHATNEKLFF.

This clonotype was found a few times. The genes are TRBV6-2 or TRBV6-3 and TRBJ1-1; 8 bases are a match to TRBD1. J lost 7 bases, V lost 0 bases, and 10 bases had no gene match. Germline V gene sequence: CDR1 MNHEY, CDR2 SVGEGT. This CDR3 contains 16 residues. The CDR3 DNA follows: TGTGCCAGCAGTTACTCCAGGACAGGGACCCTTGATGAAGCTTTCTTT. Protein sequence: CASSYSRTGTLDEAFF.

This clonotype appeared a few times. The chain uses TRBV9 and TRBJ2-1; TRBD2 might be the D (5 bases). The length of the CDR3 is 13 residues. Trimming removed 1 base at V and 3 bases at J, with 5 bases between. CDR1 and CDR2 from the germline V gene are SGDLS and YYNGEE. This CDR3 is CASSVSGYNEQFF. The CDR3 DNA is TGTGCCAGCAGCGTAAGCGGCTACAATGAGCAGTTCTTC.

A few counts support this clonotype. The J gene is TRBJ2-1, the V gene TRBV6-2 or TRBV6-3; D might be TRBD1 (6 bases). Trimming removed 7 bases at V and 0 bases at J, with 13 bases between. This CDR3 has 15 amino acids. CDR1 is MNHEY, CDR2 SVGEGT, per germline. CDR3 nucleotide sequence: TGTGCCAGCACCCAAGACAGGAGCTCCTACAATGAGCAGTTCTTC. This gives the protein CASTQDRSSYNEQFF.

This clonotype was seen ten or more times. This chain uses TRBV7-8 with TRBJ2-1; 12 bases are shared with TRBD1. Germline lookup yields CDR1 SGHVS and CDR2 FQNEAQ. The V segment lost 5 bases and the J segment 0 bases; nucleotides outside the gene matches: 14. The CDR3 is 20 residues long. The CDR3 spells CASSIPGQGALTSSYNEQFF. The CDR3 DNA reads TGTGCCAGCAGCATCCCGGGACAGGGGGCTCTGACGTCCTCCTACAATGAGCAGTTCTTC. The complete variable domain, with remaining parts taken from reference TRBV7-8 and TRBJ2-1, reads GAGVSQSPRYKVAKRGQDVALRCDPISGHVSLFWYQQALGQGPEFLTYFQNEAQLDKSGLPSDRFFAERPEGSVSTLKIQRTQQEDSAVYLCASSIPGQGALTSSYNEQFFGPGTRLTVL.

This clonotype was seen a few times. Written as DNA, the CDR3 is TGTGCCAGCAGTTTGGTTAGTCAGGGGGTTTCGGTTGACGAGCAGTACTTC. Amino acid sequence: CASSLVSQGVSVDEQYF. The J gene is TRBJ2-7, the V gene TRBV27, with TRBD1 matching 7 bases. Germline trimming cut 3 bases from V and 5 bases from J; bases unmatched to any gene: 16. The CDR3 loop spans 17 amino acids. Germline CDR1 and CDR2: MNHEY and SMNVEV (reference sequence).

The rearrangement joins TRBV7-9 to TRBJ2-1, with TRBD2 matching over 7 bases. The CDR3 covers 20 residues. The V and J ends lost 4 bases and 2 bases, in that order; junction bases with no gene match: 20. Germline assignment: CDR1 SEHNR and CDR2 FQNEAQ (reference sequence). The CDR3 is CASSSRLRAAGGTTYNEQFF. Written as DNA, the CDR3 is TGTGCCAGCAGCTCCCGGCTAAGAGCGGCGGGCGGGACTACCTACAATGAGCAGTTCTTC. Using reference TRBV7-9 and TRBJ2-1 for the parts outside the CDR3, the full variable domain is DTGVSQNPRHKITKRGQNVTFRCDPISEHNRLYWYRQTLGQGPEFLTYFQNEAQLEKSRLLSDRFSAERPKGSFSTLEIQRTEQGDSAMYLCASSSRLRAAGGTTYNEQFFGPGTRLTVL.

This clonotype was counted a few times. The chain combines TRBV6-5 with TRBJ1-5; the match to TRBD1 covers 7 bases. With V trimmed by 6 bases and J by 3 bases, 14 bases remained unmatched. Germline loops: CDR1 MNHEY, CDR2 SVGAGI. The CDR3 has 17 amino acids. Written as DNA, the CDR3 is TGTGCCAGCAGACCCGTAGGAGGGGGCGATGCCAATCAGCCCCAGCATTTT. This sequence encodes CASRPVGGGDANQPQHF.

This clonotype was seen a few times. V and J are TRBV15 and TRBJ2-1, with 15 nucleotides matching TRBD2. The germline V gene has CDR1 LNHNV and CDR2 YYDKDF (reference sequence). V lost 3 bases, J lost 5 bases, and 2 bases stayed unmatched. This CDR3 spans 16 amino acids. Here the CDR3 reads CATSRGLAGGHNEQFF. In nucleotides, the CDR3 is TGTGCCACCAGCAGGGGACTAGCGGGGGGCCACAATGAGCAGTTCTTC.

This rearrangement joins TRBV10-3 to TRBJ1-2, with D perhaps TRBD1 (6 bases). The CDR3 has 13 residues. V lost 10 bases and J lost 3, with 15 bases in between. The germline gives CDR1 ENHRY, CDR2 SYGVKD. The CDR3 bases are TGTGCCACCCAGGACGGGGGCTACTATGGCTACACCTTC. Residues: CATQDGGYYGYTF.

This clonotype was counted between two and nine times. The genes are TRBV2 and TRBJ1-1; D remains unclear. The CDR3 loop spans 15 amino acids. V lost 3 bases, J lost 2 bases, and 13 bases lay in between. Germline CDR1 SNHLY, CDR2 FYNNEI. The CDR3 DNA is TGTGCCAGCAGTGATATCGGCAGGTCCAACACTGAAGCTTTCTTT. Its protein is CASSDIGRSNTEAFF.

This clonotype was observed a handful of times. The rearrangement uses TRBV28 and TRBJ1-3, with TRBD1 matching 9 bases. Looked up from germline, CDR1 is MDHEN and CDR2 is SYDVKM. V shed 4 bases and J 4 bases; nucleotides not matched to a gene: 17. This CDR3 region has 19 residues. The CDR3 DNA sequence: TGTGCCAGCAGTTCCCCATGGGACAGGGAATGGGATCGCGGAAACACCATATATTTT. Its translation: CASSSPWDREWDRGNTIYF.

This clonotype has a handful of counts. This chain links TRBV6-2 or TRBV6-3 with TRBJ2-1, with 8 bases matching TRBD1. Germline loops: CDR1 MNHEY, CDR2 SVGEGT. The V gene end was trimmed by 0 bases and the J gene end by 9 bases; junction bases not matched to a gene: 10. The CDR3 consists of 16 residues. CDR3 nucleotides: TGTGCCAGCAGTTACTCGATGTCGACAGGGGCGTTTGAGCAGTTCTTC. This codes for CASSYSMSTGAFEQFF.

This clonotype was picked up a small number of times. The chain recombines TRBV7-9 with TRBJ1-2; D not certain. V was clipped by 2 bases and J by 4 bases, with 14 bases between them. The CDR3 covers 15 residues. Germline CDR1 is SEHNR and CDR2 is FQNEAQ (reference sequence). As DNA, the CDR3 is TGTGCCAGCAGCTTATCCGGCCGGAACCTCTATGGCTACACCTTC. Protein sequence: CASSLSGRNLYGYTF.

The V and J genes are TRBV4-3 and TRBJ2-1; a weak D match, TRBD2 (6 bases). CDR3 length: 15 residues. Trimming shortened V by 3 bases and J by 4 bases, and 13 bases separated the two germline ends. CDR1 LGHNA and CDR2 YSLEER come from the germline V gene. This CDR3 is CASSQGRGVYNEQFF. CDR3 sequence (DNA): TGCGCCAGCAGCCAGGGGCGGGGTGTTTACAATGAGCAGTTCTTC.

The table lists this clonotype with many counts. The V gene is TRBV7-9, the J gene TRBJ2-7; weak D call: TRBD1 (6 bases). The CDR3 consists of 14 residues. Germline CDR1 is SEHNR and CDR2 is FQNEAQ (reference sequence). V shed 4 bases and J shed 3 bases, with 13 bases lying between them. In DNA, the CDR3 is TGTGCCAGCAGCTCCACAGGGTTGGACTACGAGCAGTACTTC. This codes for CASSSTGLDYEQYF.

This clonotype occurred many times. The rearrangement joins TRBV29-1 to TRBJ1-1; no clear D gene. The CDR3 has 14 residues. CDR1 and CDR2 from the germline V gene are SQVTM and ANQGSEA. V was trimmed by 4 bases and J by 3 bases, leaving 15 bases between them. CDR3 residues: CSVGMGYGDTEAFF. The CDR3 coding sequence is TGCAGCGTTGGTATGGGGTACGGGGACACTGAAGCTTTCTTT.

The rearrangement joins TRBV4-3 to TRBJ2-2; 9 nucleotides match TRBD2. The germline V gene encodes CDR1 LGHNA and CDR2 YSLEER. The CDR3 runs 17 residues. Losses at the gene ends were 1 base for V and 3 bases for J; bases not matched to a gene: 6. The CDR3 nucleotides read TGCGCCAGCAGCCAAGGGGGAGCGGGGGGATACACCGGGGAGCTGTTTTTT. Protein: CASSQGGAGGYTGELFF.

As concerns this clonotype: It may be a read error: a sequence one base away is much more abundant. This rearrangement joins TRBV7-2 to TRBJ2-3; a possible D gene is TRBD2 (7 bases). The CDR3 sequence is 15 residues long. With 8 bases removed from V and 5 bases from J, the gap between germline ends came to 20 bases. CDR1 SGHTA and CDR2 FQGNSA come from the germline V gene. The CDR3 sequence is CASSRRGGGRDTQYF. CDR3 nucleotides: TGTGCCAGCTCCAGGAGAGGGGGGGGCAGAGATACGCAGTATTTT.

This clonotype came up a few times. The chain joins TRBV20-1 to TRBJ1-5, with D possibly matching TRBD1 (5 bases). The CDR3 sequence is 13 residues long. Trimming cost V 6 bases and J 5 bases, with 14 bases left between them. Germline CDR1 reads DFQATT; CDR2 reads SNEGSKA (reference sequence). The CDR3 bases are TGCAGTGCCAGGGTGGGGGGTGATCAGCCCCAGCATTTT. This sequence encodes CSARVGGDQPQHF.

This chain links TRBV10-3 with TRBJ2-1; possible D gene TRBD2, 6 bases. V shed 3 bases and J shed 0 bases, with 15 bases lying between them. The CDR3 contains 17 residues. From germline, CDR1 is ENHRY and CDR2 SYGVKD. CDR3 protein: CAISDPREASSYNEQFF. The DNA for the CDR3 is TGTGCCATCAGTGACCCGAGGGAGGCGAGCTCCTACAATGAGCAGTTCTTC.

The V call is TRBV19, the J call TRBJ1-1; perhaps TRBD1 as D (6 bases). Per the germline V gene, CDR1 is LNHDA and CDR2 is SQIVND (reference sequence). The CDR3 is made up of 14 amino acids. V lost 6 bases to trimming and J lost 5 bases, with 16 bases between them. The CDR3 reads CASREQGTGTEAFF. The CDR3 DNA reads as TGTGCCAGTAGAGAACAGGGCACTGGTACTGAAGCTTTCTTT.

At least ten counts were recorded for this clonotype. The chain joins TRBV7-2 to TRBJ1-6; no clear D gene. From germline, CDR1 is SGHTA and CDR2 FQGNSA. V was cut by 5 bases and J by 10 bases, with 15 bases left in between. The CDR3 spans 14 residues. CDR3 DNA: TGTGCCAGCAGCCCACTGGCCGCGGGCTCACCCCTCCACTTT. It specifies CASSPLAAGSPLHF.

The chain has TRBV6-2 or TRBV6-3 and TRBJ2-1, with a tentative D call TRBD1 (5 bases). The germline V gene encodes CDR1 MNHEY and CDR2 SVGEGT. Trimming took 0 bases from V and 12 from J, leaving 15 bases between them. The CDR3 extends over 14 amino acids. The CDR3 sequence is CASSYSRTWDAQFF. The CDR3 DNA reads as TGTGCCAGCAGTTACTCGAGGACATGGGATGCGCAGTTCTTC.

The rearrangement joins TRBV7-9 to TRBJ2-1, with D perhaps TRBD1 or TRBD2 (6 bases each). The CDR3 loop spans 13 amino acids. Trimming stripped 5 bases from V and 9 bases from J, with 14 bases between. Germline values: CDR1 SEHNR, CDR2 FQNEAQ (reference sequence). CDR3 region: CASSPPGAGEQFF. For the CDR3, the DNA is TGTGCCAGCAGCCCACCGGGGGCCGGTGAGCAGTTCTTC.

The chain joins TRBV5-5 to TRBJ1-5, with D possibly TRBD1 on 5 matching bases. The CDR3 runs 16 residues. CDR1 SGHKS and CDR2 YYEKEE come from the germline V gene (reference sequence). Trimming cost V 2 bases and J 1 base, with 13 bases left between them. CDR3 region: CASSFFQGGSNQPQHF. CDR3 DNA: TGTGCCAGCAGCTTCTTCCAGGGTGGGAGCAATCAGCCCCAGCATTTT.

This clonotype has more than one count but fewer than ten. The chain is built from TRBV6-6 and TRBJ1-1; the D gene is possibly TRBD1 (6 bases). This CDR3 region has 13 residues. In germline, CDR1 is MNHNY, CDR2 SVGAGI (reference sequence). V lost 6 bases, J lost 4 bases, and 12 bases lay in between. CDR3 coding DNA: TGTGCCAGCAGCCCAACAGGGCGCACTGAAGCTTTCTTT. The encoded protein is CASSPTGRTEAFF.